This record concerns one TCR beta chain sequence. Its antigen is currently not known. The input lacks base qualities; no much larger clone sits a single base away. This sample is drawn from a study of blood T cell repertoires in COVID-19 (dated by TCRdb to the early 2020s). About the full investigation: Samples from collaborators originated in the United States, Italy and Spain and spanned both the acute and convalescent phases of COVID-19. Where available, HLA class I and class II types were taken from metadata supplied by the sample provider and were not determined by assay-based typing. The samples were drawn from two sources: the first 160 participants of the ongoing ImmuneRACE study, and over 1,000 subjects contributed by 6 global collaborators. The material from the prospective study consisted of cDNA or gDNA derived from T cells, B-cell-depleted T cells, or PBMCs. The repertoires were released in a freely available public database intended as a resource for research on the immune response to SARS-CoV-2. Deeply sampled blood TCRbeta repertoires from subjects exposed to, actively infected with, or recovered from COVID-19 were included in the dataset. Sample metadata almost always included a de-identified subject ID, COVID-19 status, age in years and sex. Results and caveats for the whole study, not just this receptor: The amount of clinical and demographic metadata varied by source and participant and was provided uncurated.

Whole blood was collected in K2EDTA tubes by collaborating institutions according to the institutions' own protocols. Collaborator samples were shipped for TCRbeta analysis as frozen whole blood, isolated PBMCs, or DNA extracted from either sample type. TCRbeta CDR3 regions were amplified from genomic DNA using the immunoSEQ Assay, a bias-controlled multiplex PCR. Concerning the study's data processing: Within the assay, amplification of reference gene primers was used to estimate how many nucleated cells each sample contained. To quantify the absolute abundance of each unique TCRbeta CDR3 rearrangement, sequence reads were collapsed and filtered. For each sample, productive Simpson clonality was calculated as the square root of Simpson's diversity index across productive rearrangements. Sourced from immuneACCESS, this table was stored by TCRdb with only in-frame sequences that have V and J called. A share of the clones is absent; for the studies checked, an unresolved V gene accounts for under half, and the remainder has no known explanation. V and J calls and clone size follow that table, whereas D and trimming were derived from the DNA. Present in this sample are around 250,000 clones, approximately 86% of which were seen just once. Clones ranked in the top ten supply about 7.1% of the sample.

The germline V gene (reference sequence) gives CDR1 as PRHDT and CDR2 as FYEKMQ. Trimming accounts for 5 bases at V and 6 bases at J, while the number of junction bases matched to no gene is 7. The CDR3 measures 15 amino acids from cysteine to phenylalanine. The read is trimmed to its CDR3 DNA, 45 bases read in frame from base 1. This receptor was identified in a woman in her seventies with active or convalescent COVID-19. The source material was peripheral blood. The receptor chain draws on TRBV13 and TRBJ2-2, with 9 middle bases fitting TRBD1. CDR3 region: CASSPRTGDPGELFF. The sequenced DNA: TGTGCCAGCAGCCCCAGGACAGGGGATCCCGGGGAGCTGTTTTTT.